This T cell receptor beta chain was observed in a study of regulatory dendritic cells for organ transplantation (dated by TCRdb to 2016 to 2017). Some background on the complete study: Regulatory dendritic cells were generated from monocytes cultured with vitamin D3 on days 0 and 4 and IL-10 on day 4. On day 6, LPS was added to the DC cultures to test how the DCs responded to a strong maturation-inducing agent. Sorted naive and memory CD4+ and CD8+ T cells had their TCRbeta repertoires sequenced both before and after allostimulation with either regulatory or mature dendritic cells. The study at large found these results: The repertoires of naive CD4+ and CD8+ T cells were highly diverse, while memory cell repertoires were less diverse, with memory CD8+ cells being the most oligoclonal. Only a couple of subjects were sequenced, and the authors noted considerable between-individual heterogeneity in the alloreactive memory CD8+ T cell pool. Among the resting subsets, the most alloreactive TCR clonotypes were found in memory CD8+ T cells. In both subjects, allostimulation led to expansion of memory CD8+ clones, although regulatory dendritic cells appeared to cause more limited expansion than mature dendritic cells did.

Sorted T cell subsets were CFSE-labeled and co-cultured for 4 to 5 days with allogeneic regulatory or mature dendritic cells at a 1:10 DC:T ratio. FACS was used to sort CD4+ or CD8+ cells into naive T cells (CD45RA+) and memory T cells (CD45RO+). T cells for TCR sequencing came from a couple of healthy control subjects. Genomic DNA was extracted with the Qiagen DNeasy Blood & Tissue Kit. The TCRbeta CDR3 regions were amplified in a multiplexed two-step PCR with Vbeta-specific forward primers and Jbeta-specific reverse primers. The TCRbeta libraries were sequenced on an Illumina instrument via the immunoSEQ service. Under the source paper's analysis protocol: IMGT annotation was used to assign V, D and J genes, and synthetic CDR3 analogues were used to correct the counts for multiplex PCR bias. Repertoire clonality was computed in the immunoSEQ Analyzer as one minus normalized Shannon entropy. Fisher's exact test with Benjamini-Hochberg false discovery rate control was used to define clonal expansion, with two-tailed P<0.01. What TCRdb holds here is the immuneACCESS table cut down to in-frame rearrangements. Part of the clones is not present; checked against another copy, under half of the missing clones reflect an unresolved V gene, and the others are unexplained. V and J calls and clone size are as listed in that table; D and trimming were resolved from the DNA. For this sample there are roughly 23,000 clones; 85% appear just once. Around 0.26% of the sample belongs to the ten largest clones.

CDR1 and CDR2 were assigned from the germline V gene as KGHSH and LQKENI. Trimming takes 3 bases off V and 7 bases off J; junction bases not matched to a gene: 20. The CDR3 goes from the cysteine to the phenylalanine over 19 residues. The only DNA kept is the CDR3, 57 bases in frame from the first base. Concerning this clone: The clone's antigen remains unknown. The record has no base qualities; no much larger clone is one base away.

Here the chain combines TRBV18 and TRBJ1-4, and 7 junction bases match TRBD1. The TCR was taken from a human donor in good health. Sequencing input: naive CD4+ T cells from blood cultured with dendritic cells. Explained via the paper, the cell subset or site label denotes: CD45RA+ naive T cells. The CDR3 reads CASSPLGKGQPVTGEKLFF. The DNA is TGTGCCAGCTCACCCCTAGGAAAGGGACAGCCGGTTACAGGTGAAAAACTGTTTTTT.